Each of the 17 T cell receptor beta chains below was sequenced from the same sample in a study of blood T cell repertoires in COVID-19. Data came from immunoSEQ multiplex PCR; TCRdb stores just in-frame clones and leaves some out. There are about 70,000 clones in the sample; approximately 90% occur only once, and around 1.5% lies in the top ten. What was sequenced was peripheral blood. The receptor set was obtained from a human donor in a cohort sampled during active COVID-19.

CDR3 sequence (DNA): TGCGCCAGCAGCTTGGTGGCGGGGCCGTACGAGACCCAGTACTTC. Protein: CASSLVAGPYETQYF. The chain has TRBV5-1 and TRBJ2-5; perhaps TRBD2 as D (6 bases). V gave up 0 bases and J gave up 5 bases, with 14 bases separating them. The germline CDR1 and CDR2 sequences are SGHRS and YFSETQ. CDR3 size: 15 residues.

V gene TRBV19 combines with J gene TRBJ1-1; D is ambiguous. Deletions cut 3 bases from V and 4 bases from J, with 12 bases between. The CDR3 spans 14 residues. CDR1 LNHDA and CDR2 SQIVND come from the germline V gene (reference sequence). The chain's CDR3 is CASSMSSSVTEAFF. DNA of the CDR3: TGTGCCAGTAGTATGTCATCCAGCGTCACTGAAGCTTTCTTT.

The V gene is TRBV6-4, the J gene TRBJ2-2; 8 bases map to TRBD1. CDR3 length: 15 amino acids. Germline values: CDR1 MRHNA, CDR2 SNTAGT. The V and J ends lost 5 bases and 2 bases, in that order; junction bases with no gene match: 4. In DNA, the CDR3 is TGTGCCAGCAGTCCGACAGGGGTTAACACCGGGGAGCTGTTTTTT. Protein: CASSPTGVNTGELFF.

The gene calls are TRBV7-2 and TRBJ2-7; no reliable D call. V lost 6 bases and J lost 3, with 15 bases in between. This CDR3 is built from 14 residues. Germline CDR1 reads SGHTA; CDR2 reads FQGNSA. The CDR3 DNA is TGTGCCAGCAGTCCATCGACAATGTACTACGAGCAGTACTTC. It is translated as CASSPSTMYYEQYF.

This sequence joins TRBV5-6 and TRBJ2-3, with D perhaps matching TRBD1 (6 bases). The V gene lost 4 bases and the J gene lost 2 bases, with 17 bases spanning the gap. The CDR3 is 16 residues long. The V gene's germline CDR1 is SGHDT and CDR2 YYEEEE. For the CDR3, the DNA is TGTGCCAGCAGCGGTTTGGGGGACACCTACACAGATACGCAGTATTTT. Translation: CASSGLGDTYTDTQYF.

This clone was seen once. The chain has TRBV3-1 (or the pseudogene TRBV3-2) and TRBJ1-6; 9 bases line up with TRBD1. Losses at the gene ends were 5 bases for V and 7 bases for J; bases not matched to a gene: 0. The CDR3 spans 13 residues. Per germline, CDR1 LGHDT and CDR2 YNNKEL (reference sequence). The CDR3 reads CASSDRGNSPLHF. The CDR3 nucleotides read TGTGCCAGCAGCGACAGGGGGAATTCACCCCTCCACTTT.

J is TRBJ1-1 and V is TRBV7-8, with TRBD1 identical over 7 bases. CDR3 length: 15 amino acids. The germline gives CDR1 SGHVS, CDR2 FQNEAQ. The V segment lost 1 base and the J segment 5 bases; nucleotides outside the gene matches: 7. Here the CDR3 DNA reads TGTGCCAGCAGCTTAGGGACAGGCGGACGGACTGAAGCTTTCTTT. Its protein product is CASSLGTGGRTEAFF.

This clone was observed once. The chain is built from TRBV11-2 and TRBJ2-7; the D gene is possibly TRBD1 (5 bases). V shed 1 base and J shed 4 bases, with 5 bases lying between them. The CDR3 has 12 residues. The germline V gene encodes CDR1 SGHAT and CDR2 FQNNGV. CDR3 in amino acids: CASSLAGYEQYV. The CDR3, as DNA: TGTGCCAGCAGCTTAGCAGGGTACGAGCAGTACGTC.

In the case of this clone: The limits of the CDR3 on the DNA are not certain, so only TCRdb's listed CDR3 is given. The rearrangement uses TRBV5-8 and TRBJ2-7; the tabulated D call, TRBD1, remains unverified against the DNA. The CDR3 has 16 residues if both end residues are counted. Germline CDR1 and CDR2: SGHTS and YDEGEE. The CDR3 protein is CASSFFFVPGGNEQYF.

This chain uses TRBV6-5 with TRBJ2-7, with unresolved D. The CDR3 has 11 residues. The ends were cut back, 7 bases at V and 3 bases at J, with 7 bases in the middle. Germline-derived CDR1 and CDR2 are MNHEY and SVGAGI. CDR3: CASTDFYEQYV. The CDR3 DNA follows: TGTGCCAGCACCGACTTCTACGAGCAGTACGTC.

The chain couples TRBV19 to TRBJ2-4, with TRBD2 matching 9 bases. This CDR3 contains 19 residues. From germline, CDR1 is LNHDA and CDR2 SQIVND (reference sequence). Unmatched junction bases numbered 15, after V lost 5 bases and J lost 1 base. The DNA of the CDR3 is TGTGCCAGTAGTGATAGCCCTTCTCCAGCGGGAGGTGCCAAAAACATTCAGTACTTC. Protein product: CASSDSPSPAGGAKNIQYF.

The V gene is TRBV7-9, the J gene TRBJ2-1; 9 bases agree with TRBD2. J was trimmed by 10 bases and V by 4 bases; bases with no gene match: 2. The germline gives CDR1 SEHNR, CDR2 FQNEAQ (reference sequence). The CDR3 is 12 amino acids. CDR3 bases: TGTGCCAGCAGCTGGACTAGCGACGAGCAGTTCTTC. Protein: CASSWTSDEQFF.

Here the CDR3 DNA reads TGCGCCAGCAGCTTGCAGGGGGATACGCAGTATTTT. It translates to CASSLQGDTQYF. The J gene is TRBJ2-3, the V gene TRBV5-1; D might be TRBD1 (6 bases). Deletions cut 1 base from V and 6 bases from J, with 6 bases between. This CDR3 is built from 12 residues. Germline assignment: CDR1 SGHRS and CDR2 YFSETQ.

This chain joins TRBV11-2 and TRBJ2-7; possibly TRBD2 for D (6 bases). Looked up from germline, CDR1 is SGHAT and CDR2 is FQNNGV. This CDR3 is 14 amino acids long. V dropped 5 bases and J dropped 4 bases, with 15 bases sitting between them. CDR3 coding DNA: TGTGCCAGCAGCCTTCGACTAGTCTCGTACGAGCAGTACTTC. Translating gives CASSLRLVSYEQYF.

J is TRBJ1-3 and V is TRBV28; 9 nucleotides align to TRBD1. Per germline, CDR1 MDHEN and CDR2 SYDVKM. After removal of 4 bases from V and 4 bases from J, the junction contained 2 bases not matched to a gene. This CDR3 comprises 14 residues. In DNA, the CDR3 is TGTGCCAGCAGTTCCGGACAGGGGGGAAACACCATATATTTT. This gives the protein CASSSGQGGNTIYF.

This rearrangement joins TRBV6-4 to TRBJ2-3; the match to TRBD2 covers 9 bases. Losses at the gene ends were 6 bases for V and 1 base for J; bases not matched to a gene: 5. The length of the CDR3 is 15 residues. Germline CDR1 and CDR2: MRHNA and SNTAGT. Here the CDR3 DNA reads TGTGCCAGCAGCGCTAGCGGGATGGGCACAGATACGCAGTATTTT. Translating gives CASSASGMGTDTQYF.

The chain links TRBV19 to TRBJ2-7, with 7 nucleotides matching TRBD2. The CDR3 is 12 amino acids. CDR1 and CDR2 from the germline V gene are LNHDA and SQIVND (reference sequence). The ends lost 4 bases at V and 7 bases at J; junction bases unmatched: 4. This CDR3 is CASSNGGGEQYV. CDR3 coding DNA: TGTGCCAGTAGTAACGGGGGAGGGGAGCAGTACGTC.